What follows are 20 T cell receptor beta chains derived from one specimen sequenced in a study of T cells in Graves' hyperthyroidism and ophthalmopathy. Template material for amplifying TCR beta CDR3 regions consisted of RNA transcripts. A first-round RT-PCR of the TCR CDR3 used the HTBI primer set. In TCRdb, the multiplex PCR reads were re-called with MiXCR into one record per CDR3 protein. The data show about 500,000 distinct CDR3 sequences, with over 35% seen just once and about two fifths held by the top ten. Material for sequencing was peripheral blood or thyroid tissue (not recorded which). The receptors here all came from an adult woman with Graves' disease, either hyperthyroidism or ophthalmopathy (not recorded which).

The V gene is TRBV10-3, the J gene TRBJ1-2; 10 nucleotides line up with TRBD1. The trim removed 10 bases at V and 4 bases at J, leaving 12 bases unmatched. This CDR3 has 15 amino acids. Germline V gives CDR1 ENHRY, CDR2 SYGVKD. The CDR3 is CATGQGGDSRYGYTF. Here the CDR3 DNA reads TGTGCCACAGGACAGGGGGGAGACAGCCGCTATGGCTACACCTTC.

This clonotype was counted many times. V usage is TRBV15 and J usage is TRBJ2-3; D may match TRBD1 or TRBD2 (5 bases each). Germline V gene sequence: CDR1 LNHNV, CDR2 YYDKDF (reference sequence). The CDR3 loop spans 15 amino acids. V shed 5 bases and J shed 4 bases, with 16 bases lying between them. CDR3: CATSSDGTRADTQYF. The CDR3 DNA is TGTGCCACCAGCTCTGACGGGACGAGGGCAGATACGCAGTATTTT.

Of note for this clonotype: At one end the junction does not follow the germline gene, possibly because of a read error. This chain links TRBV25-1 with TRBJ1-2; TRBD1 agrees at 7 bases. The CDR3 contains 13 residues. CDR1 and CDR2 from the germline V gene are MGHDK and SYGVNS. The DNA of the CDR3 is TGTGCCTGCAGCGTTGCCAGGGGGTATGGCTACACCTTC. Translating gives CACSVARGYGYTF.

This clonotype was recorded many times. The chain recombines TRBV12-3 or TRBV12-4 with TRBJ1-5; D remains unclear. This CDR3 contains 13 residues. Trimming pared 5 bases from V and 7 bases from J, leaving 12 bases between. The CDR3 region has the DNA TGTGCCAGCAGTCAAACGGTGACCCAGCCCCAGCATTTT. This translates into CASSQTVTQPQHF.

CDR3 DNA: TGCGCCAGCAGCTTGGTGGGAACAGGAAAAGAGACCCAGTACTTC. It is translated as CASSLVGTGKETQYF. The chain recombines TRBV5-1 with TRBJ2-5; D perhaps matches TRBD1 (5 bases). The CDR3 length is 15 residues. Germline-derived CDR1 and CDR2 are SGHRS and YFSETQ. Trimming took off 0 bases at V and 3 bases at J, with 12 bases between the two ends.

The sample holds many counts of this clonotype. The chain combines TRBV5-8 with TRBJ1-5; maybe TRBD1 (5 bases). V dropped 0 bases and J dropped 6 bases, with 16 bases sitting between them. This CDR3 contains 16 residues. Germline loops: CDR1 SGHTS, CDR2 YDEGEE. CDR3 in amino acids: CASSLGQGTTIQPQHF. The CDR3 region has the DNA TGTGCCAGCAGCTTGGGGCAGGGAACCACAATTCAGCCCCAGCATTTT.

This rearrangement joins TRBV2 to TRBJ2-6; a possible D gene is TRBD1 (6 bases). V lost 6 bases and J lost 5, with 11 bases in between. Germline V gene data show CDR1 as SNHLY and CDR2 as FYNNEI. This CDR3 contains 14 residues. CDR3 loop: CASSDRRRANVLTF. The CDR3 DNA sequence: TGTGCCAGCAGCGACAGGAGGCGGGCCAACGTCCTGACTTTC.

The CDR3 sequence is CASSLVGQGNTIYF. The CDR3 bases are TGTGCCAGCAGCTTGGTGGGACAGGGGAACACCATATATTTT. The chain has TRBV7-2 and TRBJ1-3; TRBD1 aligns across 10 bases. The germline CDR1 and CDR2 sequences are SGHTA and FQGNSA. The CDR3 extends over 14 amino acids. The V segment lost 3 bases and the J segment 7 bases; nucleotides outside the gene matches: 3.

This clonotype was recorded at least ten times. The chain recombines TRBV20-1 with TRBJ1-5, with D possibly TRBD1 on 5 matching bases. The CDR3 spans 13 residues. Trimming cost V 6 bases and J 7 bases, with 16 bases left between them. Germline V CDR1 and CDR2: DFQATT, SNEGSKA (reference sequence). CDR3 protein: CSAPSGLEQPQHF. DNA for the CDR3: TGCAGTGCCCCCTCGGGACTTGAGCAGCCCCAGCATTTT.

This clonotype came up a few times. The rearrangement joins TRBV29-1 to TRBJ2-7; TRBD1 might be the D (6 bases). Germline values: CDR1 SQVTM, CDR2 ANQGSEA. The CDR3 runs 12 residues. The DNA of the CDR3 is TGCACCGTCGCCGTGGGGGCCGCCGAGCAGTACTTC. Its protein is CTVAVGAAEQYF.

This clonotype was detected many times. V usage is TRBV7-9 and J usage is TRBJ2-5, with TRBD1 matching 7 bases. The CDR3 has 15 residues. Trimming took 5 bases from V and 5 from J; bases not matched to a gene: 11. Looked up from germline, CDR1 is SEHNR and CDR2 is FQNEAQ (reference sequence). CDR3 bases: TGTGCCAGCAGCGACCGACAGGGTTTGTTGGAGACCCAGTACTTC. Translated, it gives CASSDRQGLLETQYF. The entire variable domain, with the rest obtained from reference TRBV7-9 and TRBJ2-5, is as follows: DTGVSQNPRHKITKRGQNVTFRCDPISEHNRLYWYRQTLGQGPEFLTYFQNEAQLEKSRLLSDRFSAERPKGSFSTLEIQRTEQGDSAMYLCASSDRQGLLETQYFGPGTRLLVL.

The chain employs TRBV7-8 and TRBJ1-5; D gene ambiguous. The CDR3 length is 13 residues. Germline V CDR1 and CDR2: SGHVS, FQNEAQ. Deletions cut 9 bases from V and 1 base from J, with 10 bases between. The chain's CDR3 is CARNLESNQPQHF. The CDR3 nucleotides read TGTGCCAGGAACTTAGAGAGCAATCAGCCCCAGCATTTT.

This clonotype occurred many times. V is TRBV7-2 and J is TRBJ1-1; TRBD1 agrees at 11 bases. The junction had 6 bases not matched to a gene; V was cut back by 0 bases and J by 6 bases. CDR1 SGHTA and CDR2 FQGNSA come from the germline V gene. The CDR3 sequence is 16 residues long. DNA of the CDR3: TGTGCCAGCAGCTTAGCGGGACAGGGGGGGGGGTCTGAAGCTTTCTTT. This translates into CASSLAGQGGGSEAFF.

CDR3 amino acids: CASSHPQDGERQPQHF. DNA for the CDR3: TGTGCCAGCAGCCACCCTCAGGACGGGGAGCGACAGCCCCAGCATTTT. The rearrangement uses TRBV6-2 or TRBV6-3 and TRBJ1-5; D call uncertain. Germline V lookup: CDR1 MNHEY, CDR2 SVGEGT. The length of the CDR3 is 16 residues. The germline V and J ends were trimmed by 6 bases and 7 bases, with 22 bases remaining between them.

This clonotype was counted ten times or more. The chain couples TRBV20-1 to TRBJ2-7; D is unresolved. Germline V gene data show CDR1 as DFQATT and CDR2 as SNEGSKA (reference sequence). V lost 6 bases to trimming and J lost 5 bases, with 14 bases between them. This CDR3 comprises 12 residues. CDR3: CSARHGSHEQYF. The CDR3 nucleotides read TGCAGTGCCAGACATGGATCCCACGAGCAGTACTTC.

V gene TRBV20-1 combines with J gene TRBJ1-5; 7 nucleotides match TRBD1. This CDR3 is built from 16 residues. Germline V gene lookup returns CDR1 DFQATT and CDR2 SNEGSKA (reference sequence). The J segment lost 5 bases and the V segment lost 1 base, leaving 11 bases of the junction unmatched. CDR3 nucleotides: TGCAGTGCTAGAGCCCTCGGGACAGACTACGATCAGCCCCAGCATTTT. As protein: CSARALGTDYDQPQHF.

This clonotype was counted many times. The chain carries TRBV7-9 and TRBJ2-2, with TRBD2 identical over 9 bases. V shed 6 bases and J 3 bases; nucleotides not matched to a gene: 11. The germline gives CDR1 SEHNR, CDR2 FQNEAQ (reference sequence). This CDR3 is 17 amino acids long. CDR3 DNA: TGTGCCAGCAGTCTTATGTCTCTAGCGGGGCACACCGGGGAGCTGTTTTTT. It yields the protein CASSLMSLAGHTGELFF.

In this sample, this clonotype turned up many times. The genes are TRBV11-2 and TRBJ2-2; 8 bases agree with TRBD1. Per the germline V gene, CDR1 is SGHAT and CDR2 is FQNNGV. The V gene end was trimmed by 6 bases and the J gene end by 4 bases; junction bases not matched to a gene: 7. CDR3 length: 15 amino acids. The chain's CDR3 is CASSSDRASTGELFF. The CDR3 DNA follows: TGTGCCAGCAGTTCGGACAGGGCGTCCACCGGGGAGCTGTTTTTT.

This rearrangement joins TRBV29-1 to TRBJ2-1; TRBD2 agrees at 11 bases. Germline V gene data show CDR1 as SQVTM and CDR2 as ANQGSEA. V shed 5 bases and J 5 bases; nucleotides not matched to a gene: 5. The CDR3 spans 14 residues. The CDR3 loop is CSVSRLAGNNEQFF. In DNA form, the CDR3 reads TGCAGCGTTTCTCGACTAGCGGGGAACAATGAGCAGTTCTTC.

In this sample, this clonotype turned up many times. The chain combines TRBV14 with TRBJ2-5, with a possible D match to TRBD2 (5 bases). Germline values: CDR1 SGHDN, CDR2 FVKESK. The CDR3 length is 16 residues. V lost 0 bases and J 3 bases, leaving 14 bases between the germline ends. Written as DNA, the CDR3 is TGTGCCAGCAGCCAAGATCCGGGGTTCGGGGAAGAGACCCAGTACTTC. This codes for CASSQDPGFGEETQYF.